A single sample gave rise to the 21 T cell receptor beta chains below, sequenced in a study of CD4+ T cells in melanoma. Repertoires were generated with immunoSEQ multiplex PCR, while TCRdb's copy carries only in-frame clones and drops some. The sample includes more than 110,000 clones, 80% to 95% of them seen just once. All receptors come from a human donor with melanoma.

The chain joins TRBV14 to TRBJ2-2; D not certain. This CDR3 contains 15 residues. Per germline, CDR1 SGHDN and CDR2 FVKESK. V lost 1 base to trimming and J lost 4 bases, with 10 bases between them. CDR3 protein: CASSQVDPGTGELFF. The CDR3 bases are TGTGCCAGCAGCCAAGTTGACCCTGGCACCGGGGAGCTGTTTTTT.

The chain recombines TRBV9 with TRBJ1-4, with D possibly being TRBD1 (5 bases). Between the trimmed V and J ends, which lost 2 bases and 9 bases, there was a span of 14 bases. The CDR3 is 14 residues long. Looked up from germline, CDR1 is SGDLS and CDR2 is YYNGEE. CDR3 nucleotide sequence: TGTGCCAGCAGCGTCCGACCAGACAGTCAAAAACTGTTTTTT. Translated, it gives CASSVRPDSQKLFF. The whole variable domain, remainder taken from reference TRBV9 and TRBJ1-4, is DSGVTQTPKHLITATGQRVTLRCSPRSGDLSVYWYQQSLDQGLQFLIQYYNGEERAKGNILERFSAQQFPDLHSELNLSSLELGDSALYFCASSVRPDSQKLFFGSGTQLSVL.

The gene calls are TRBV7-3 and TRBJ2-7; D possibly corresponds to TRBD1 (5 bases). The CDR3 runs to 14 residues. V was shortened by 1 base and J by 4 bases, with 11 bases between the two germline ends. Germline-derived CDR1 and CDR2 are SGHTA and FQGTGA. This CDR3 reads CASSLMPDSYEQYF. The CDR3 nucleotides read TGTGCCAGCAGCTTAATGCCAGACAGTTACGAGCAGTACTTC.

This chain joins TRBV30 and TRBJ1-4; 8 nucleotides line up with TRBD1. Germline V gene sequence: CDR1 GTSNPN, CDR2 SVGIG (reference sequence). J was trimmed by 0 bases and V by 4 bases; bases with no gene match: 10. The CDR3 covers 17 residues. In nucleotides, the CDR3 is TGTGCCTGGAAGGTGCACAGGGGGAGTGCAACTAATGAAAAACTGTTTTTT. Translating it yields CAWKVHRGSATNEKLFF.

The chain employs TRBV4-1 and TRBJ2-5; 11 nucleotides match TRBD2. The V segment lost 3 bases and the J segment 4 bases; nucleotides outside the gene matches: 4. The CDR3 sequence is 15 residues long. The germline CDR1 and CDR2 sequences are MGHRA and YSYEKL. CDR3 amino acids: CASSHVLAGGETQYF. The CDR3 DNA reads TGCGCCAGCAGCCACGTCCTAGCGGGGGGAGAGACCCAGTACTTC.

The chain recombines TRBV27 with TRBJ1-2; 7 bases are a match to TRBD1. Per the germline V gene, CDR1 is MNHEY and CDR2 is SMNVEV (reference sequence). The CDR3 runs 16 residues. The junction had 15 bases not matched to a gene; V was cut back by 3 bases and J by 8 bases. CDR3 residues: CASSFGGTEIGGGYTF. As DNA, the CDR3 is TGTGCCAGCAGTTTTGGGGGGACCGAAATAGGGGGCGGCTACACCTTC.

In its sample, this clone was seen once. This chain joins TRBV15 and TRBJ1-2, with 7 bases aligning to TRBD1. Germline V lookup: CDR1 LNHNV, CDR2 YYDKDF (reference sequence). The CDR3 length is 19 residues. J gave up 7 bases and V 1 base, and 21 bases lay outside the gene matches. The CDR3, as DNA: TGTGCCACCAGCAGAGGGCACCGCTCCGGGACAGACTTTCTAGTTGGCTACACCTTC. Translated, it gives CATSRGHRSGTDFLVGYTF.

The table lists this clone with a count of one. V and J are TRBV6-1 and TRBJ2-5, with 10 bases identical to TRBD2. The CDR3 runs 15 residues. Germline CDR1 is MNHNS and CDR2 is SASEGT. V was clipped by 6 bases and J by 2 bases; unmatched bases: 6. DNA of the CDR3: TGTGCCAGCAGCCCTTTAGCGGGGGGTCAAGAGACCCAGTACTTC. Protein product: CASSPLAGGQETQYF.

This CDR3 is CASSFAGDTDTQYF. DNA for the CDR3: TGCGCCAGCAGCTTTGCTGGGGACACAGATACGCAGTATTTT. This chain uses TRBV5-1 with TRBJ2-3; D is undetermined. Looked up from germline, CDR1 is SGHRS and CDR2 is YFSETQ. Trimming took off 2 bases at V and 2 bases at J, with 9 bases between the two ends. The CDR3 runs 14 residues.

The chain is built from TRBV6-1 and TRBJ2-2; weak D call: TRBD2 (5 bases). This CDR3 region has 15 residues. The V gene's germline CDR1 is MNHNS and CDR2 SASEGT. V lost 4 bases and J lost 5, with 14 bases in between. CDR3 protein: CASSGVRTETGELFF. The CDR3 DNA reads TGTGCCAGCAGTGGGGTACGGACTGAAACCGGGGAGCTGTTTTTT.

This clone has only a few counts. Other DNA sequences of this sample code for an identical CDR3. This rearrangement joins TRBV5-1 to TRBJ1-2; 7 bases map to TRBD1. Trimming took 0 bases from V and 4 from J; bases not matched to a gene: 3. CDR1 and CDR2 from the germline V gene are SGHRS and YFSETQ. CDR3 length equals 14 residues. The CDR3 bases are TGCGCCAGCAGCTTGGTCGGGACAGCCTATGGCTACACCTTC. Protein product: CASSLVGTAYGYTF. Combining the CDR3 with reference TRBV5-1 and TRBJ1-2 gives the whole variable domain KAGVTQTPRYLIKTRGQQVTLSCSPISGHRSVSWYQQTPGQGLQFLFEYFSETQRNKGNFPGRFSGRQFSNSRSEMNVSTLELGDSALYLCASSLVGTAYGYTFGSGTRLTVV.

V gene TRBV19 combines with J gene TRBJ2-5; 7 nucleotides line up with TRBD2. The CDR3 runs 13 residues. V lost 6 bases to trimming and J lost 3 bases; unmatched junction nucleotides: 4. The germline V gene has CDR1 LNHDA and CDR2 SQIVND (reference sequence). The CDR3 region has the DNA TGTGCCAGTAGGCGGCTAGCGGAAGAGACCCAGTACTTC. Translated: CASRRLAEETQYF.

The chain uses TRBV21-1 and TRBJ1-2. TRBV21-1 is designated a pseudogene. There are 15 residues in the CDR3. The CDR3 sequence: CASSLQRPGRYGYTF. The DNA of the CDR3 is TGTGCCAGCAGTCTTCAACGTCCCGGGCGCTATGGCTACACCTTC.

The chain recombines TRBV30 with TRBJ1-1, with D possibly being TRBD1 (6 bases). CDR1 is GTSNPN, CDR2 SVGIG, per germline (reference sequence). This CDR3 is built from 14 residues. Deletions cut 3 bases from V and 1 base from J, with 12 bases between. CDR3: CAWSHTRGNTEAFF. The CDR3 DNA sequence: TGTGCCTGGAGCCACACCAGGGGGAACACTGAAGCTTTCTTT.

The chain couples TRBV5-5 to TRBJ1-3; D remains ambiguous. The CDR3 has 15 residues. Trimming shortened V by 4 bases and J by 4 bases, and 15 bases separated the two germline ends. The germline V gene encodes CDR1 SGHKS and CDR2 YYEKEE (reference sequence). This chain's CDR3 is CASSPVGRGGNTIYF. CDR3 nucleotides: TGTGCCAGCAGCCCCGTAGGCCGGGGAGGAAACACCATATATTTT.

V is TRBV5-1 and J is TRBJ2-7, with D perhaps assigned TRBD1 or TRBD2 (5 bases each). Germline V gives CDR1 SGHRS, CDR2 YFSETQ. This CDR3 region has 14 residues. Trimming stripped 3 bases from V and 6 bases from J, with 16 bases between. The CDR3 loop is CASSSQRTGTEQYF. The CDR3 DNA reads as TGCGCCAGCAGCTCGCAGAGGACGGGGACCGAGCAGTACTTC. Supplemented by reference TRBV5-1 and TRBJ2-7, the full variable domain reads KAGVTQTPRYLIKTRGQQVTLSCSPISGHRSVSWYQQTPGQGLQFLFEYFSETQRNKGNFPGRFSGRQFSNSRSEMNVSTLELGDSALYLCASSSQRTGTEQYFGPGTRLTVT.

This chain uses TRBV5-1 with TRBJ2-5, with no clear D. The J call may not be correct, given that the DNA end is closer to TRBJ2-7. CDR1 SGHRS and CDR2 YFSETQ come from the germline V gene. This CDR3 is 14 amino acids long. This CDR3 is CASSPRALGDEQYF. CDR3 coding DNA: TGCGCCAGCAGCCCCCGGGCCTTAGGCGACGAGCAGTACTTC.

V usage is TRBV30 and J usage is TRBJ1-1; tentatively, D is TRBD1 (5 bases). Trimming took off 7 bases at V and 4 bases at J, with 16 bases between the two ends. Germline CDR1 GTSNPN, CDR2 SVGIG (reference sequence). The CDR3 is made up of 13 amino acids. The CDR3 nucleotides read TGTGCCTACCGTCAGGGTGGGGGCACTGAAGCTTTCTTT. It specifies CAYRQGGGTEAFF.

The V call is TRBV5-1, the J call TRBJ2-2, with TRBD1 matching 11 bases. The CDR3 has 16 residues. Germline CDR1 is SGHRS and CDR2 is YFSETQ. V shed 3 bases, J shed 7 bases, and the junction held 8 bases outside the gene matches. CDR3 sequence reads: CASSSLGQGANGELFF. The DNA for the CDR3 is TGCGCCAGCAGCTCTCTTGGACAGGGGGCTAACGGGGAGCTGTTTTTT.

The V call is TRBV5-1, the J call TRBJ1-4; 10 bases align to TRBD1. J gave up 6 bases and V 0 bases, and 2 bases lay outside the gene matches. This CDR3 region has 15 residues. CDR1 is SGHRS and CDR2 is YFSETQ in the germline V gene. This chain's CDR3 is CASSLAGTGDEKLFF. In DNA, the CDR3 is TGCGCCAGCAGCTTGGCCGGGACAGGGGATGAAAAACTGTTTTTT. The full variable domain, with the rest looked up from reference TRBV5-1 and TRBJ1-4, is KAGVTQTPRYLIKTRGQQVTLSCSPISGHRSVSWYQQTPGQGLQFLFEYFSETQRNKGNFPGRFSGRQFSNSRSEMNVSTLELGDSALYLCASSLAGTGDEKLFFGSGTQLSVL.

The CDR3 sequence is CAWSPPPPRANQPQHF. The DNA for the CDR3 is TGTGCCTGGAGCCCACCCCCCCCCAGGGCTAACCAGCCCCAGCATTTT. V and J are TRBV30 and TRBJ1-5, with D perhaps TRBD1 (5 bases). Germline V CDR1 and CDR2: GTSNPN, SVGIG (reference sequence). The CDR3 spans 16 residues. Trimming removed 3 bases from V and 7 bases from J, with 22 bases in between.